The subject of this entry is one T cell receptor beta chain. In the original analysis: Reference gene primers were amplified, and this amplification served to estimate nucleated cell counts. Generated by immunoSEQ multiplex PCR, the TCRdb table keeps only in-frame clones and is missing some. That table furnishes V, J and clone size, whereas the DNA furnished D and trimming. Here the sample spans around 120,000 clones, 90% being singletons. The sample originates from a study of blood T cell repertoires in COVID-19. Study in general: The United States, Italy and Spain provided the acute and convalescent COVID-19 samples. Sample material is recorded as cDNA or gDNA derived from T cells, B-cell-depleted T cells, or PBMCs.

Sequencing was performed on peripheral blood. The sequence was obtained from a human donor with active COVID-19. The donor label of this sample is uncertain.

CDR3 region: CASQARGAIQYF. CDR3 sequence (DNA): TGTGCCAGCCAAGCCAGGGGAGCCATTCAGTACTTC. J is TRBJ2-4 and V is TRBV6-5, with D perhaps TRBD1 (6 bases). V shed 8 bases and J shed 9 bases, with 14 bases lying between them. The germline V gene has CDR1 MNHEY and CDR2 SVGAGI. The CDR3 is 12 residues long.